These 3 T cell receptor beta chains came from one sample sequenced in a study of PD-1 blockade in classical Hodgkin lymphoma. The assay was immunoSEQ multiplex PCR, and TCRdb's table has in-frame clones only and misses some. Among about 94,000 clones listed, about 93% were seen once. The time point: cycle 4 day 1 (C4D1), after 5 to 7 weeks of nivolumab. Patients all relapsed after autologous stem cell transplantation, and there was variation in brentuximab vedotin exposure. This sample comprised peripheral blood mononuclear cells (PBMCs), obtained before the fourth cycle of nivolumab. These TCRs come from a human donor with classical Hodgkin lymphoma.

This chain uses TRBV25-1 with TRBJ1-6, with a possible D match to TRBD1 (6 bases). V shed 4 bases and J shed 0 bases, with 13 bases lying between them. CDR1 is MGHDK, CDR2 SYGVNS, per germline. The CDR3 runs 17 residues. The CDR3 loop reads CASSGRQGSSYNSPLHF. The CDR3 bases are TGTGCCAGCAGTGGTCGTCAGGGGAGCTCCTATAATTCACCCCTCCACTTT.

CDR3 DNA sequence: TGTGCCAGCAGCTTAGTCGCCACAAGAGGCATTCAGTACTTC. It specifies CASSLVATRGIQYF. V and J are TRBV11-2 and TRBJ2-4, with no clear D. The V gene's germline CDR1 is SGHAT and CDR2 FQNNGV. Between the trimmed V and J ends, which lost 1 base and 9 bases, there was a span of 13 bases. The CDR3 has 14 residues.

CDR3 protein: CASSVGSVEGIEQFF. The CDR3, as DNA: TGTGCCAGCAGCGTAGGATCTGTGGAGGGCATTGAGCAGTTCTTC. The chain links TRBV9 to TRBJ2-1, with a weak D call TRBD2 (6 bases). This CDR3 is 15 amino acids long. CDR1 and CDR2 (germline): SGDLS, YYNGEE. V was trimmed by 0 bases and J by 9 bases, leaving 16 bases between them. The full variable domain, with the rest looked up from reference TRBV9 and TRBJ2-1, is DSGVTQTPKHLITATGQRVTLRCSPRSGDLSVYWYQQSLDQGLQFLIQYYNGEERAKGNILERFSAQQFPDLHSELNLSSLELGDSALYFCASSVGSVEGIEQFFGPGTRLTVL.